Listed below are T cell receptor beta chains from one sample, sequenced in a study of blood T cell repertoires in COVID-19. Clones were read by immunoSEQ multiplex PCR, and TCRdb kept only the in-frame ones, dropping some. The sample holds 370,000 or so clones; roughly 86% are singletons and the top ten take under 1.2%. The material sequenced was peripheral blood. These receptors came from a human donor with acute or convalescent COVID-19. The donor label of this sample is uncertain. The CDR3 runs from the conserved cysteine through the conserved F or W. The order of the fields is V gene, clone size, D gene, J gene, CDR3 DNA, CDR3 protein. The D gene is left open where the match is weak. Clone size is stated in some rows and not others, as once, few, many or a class when expanded.

TRBV28,NA,NA,TRBJ2-7,TGTGCCAGCAGTTTTTTCCAGGGTTCCTACGAGCAGTACTTC,CASSFFQGSYEQYF
TRBV3-1/TRBV3-2,NA,TRBD2,TRBJ2-7,TGTGCCAGCAGCCATCGCGGGAGGTGGGGCGAGCAGTACTTC,CASSHRGRWGEQYF
TRBV30,once,NA,TRBJ1-2,TGTGCTTACGACAGGAACTATGGCTACACCTTC,CAYDRNYGYTF
TRBV2,NA,NA,TRBJ2-2,TGTGCCAGCAGTCCCCGCGAAACCGGGGAGCTGTTTTTT,CASSPRETGELFF
TRBV4-2,NA,NA,TRBJ2-7,TGTGCCAGCAGCGTCCCGGGGGAGTTCTACGAGCAGTACTTC,CASSVPGEFYEQYF
TRBV29-1,NA,NA,TRBJ1-1,TGCAGCGTTGGGGGTTTGAGTGGACAGAAGAACACTGAAGCTTTCTTT,CSVGGLSGQKNTEAFF
TRBV4-2,NA,NA,TRBJ1-2,TGTGCCAGCAGCCAACTTGTACCGGGATCTGGCTACACCTTC,CASSQLVPGSGYTF
TRBV18,NA,NA,TRBJ2-1,TGTGCCAGCTCACCACTTTCCTCCGATGAGCAGTTCTTC,CASSPLSSDEQFF
TRBV5-5,once,NA,TRBJ1-2,TGTGCCAGCAGCTTGTTGTTGAGATTCGGGGCTAACTATGGCTACACCTTC,CASSLLLRFGANYGYTF
TRBV9,NA,TRBD1,TRBJ1-2,TGTGCCAGCAGCGTAGAGTGGACAGGGTTTTCTAACTATGGCTACACCTTC,CASSVEWTGFSNYGYTF
TRBV2,NA,NA,TRBJ2-2,TGTGCCAGCAGTGAAGCGAAAGGGAGTGGGTCCGGGGAGCTGTTTTTT,CASSEAKGSGSGELFF
TRBV5-1,few,NA,TRBJ1-1,TGCGCCAGCAGCTTGTTGCGGGGGAACACTGAAGCTTTCTTT,CASSLLRGNTEAFF
TRBV6-5,NA,NA,TRBJ1-1,TGTGCCAGCAGGGACACCATGAACACTGAAGCTTTCTTT,CASRDTMNTEAFF
TRBV3-1/TRBV3-2,NA,TRBD1,TRBJ1-2,TGTGCCAGCAGCCAAAACCGGGACAGGGCTCGTGGCTACACCTTC,CASSQNRDRARGYTF
TRBV5-1,NA,TRBD2,TRBJ2-2,TGCGCCAGCAGCCTAGCGGGAGACACCGGGGAGCTGTTTTTT,CASSLAGDTGELFF
TRBV28,NA,TRBD1,TRBJ1-2,TGTGCCAGCAGTTTACGGCCCCACAGGGGTAACTATGGCTACACCTTC,CASSLRPHRGNYGYTF
TRBV30,NA,NA,TRBJ1-6,TGTGCCTGGAGTACGGGGTTCTCACCCCTCCACTTT,CAWSTGFSPLHF
TRBV30,NA,NA,TRBJ2-1,TGTGCCTGGAGTCCGAGACTAGGGGCCTACAATGAGCAGTTCTTC,CAWSPRLGAYNEQFF
TRBV18,NA,NA,TRBJ2-3,TGTGCCAGCTCACGCCTGGGACAATCGGCAGATACGCAGTATTTT,CASSRLGQSADTQYF
TRBV24-1,NA,TRBD1,TRBJ2-2,TGTGCCACCATTCGGGGACAGGGTTCCACCGGGGAGCTGTTTTTT,CATIRGQGSTGELFF
TRBV6-6,NA,NA,TRBJ1-1,TGTGCCAGCCGATGGGATGCGGGATTGAACACTGAAGCTTTCTTT,CASRWDAGLNTEAFF
TRBV20-1,NA,TRBD2,TRBJ2-7,TGCAGTGCTAGTGCGACTAGCGGGGCTTACGAGCAGTACTTC,CSASATSGAYEQYF
TRBV5-1,NA,TRBD2,TRBJ2-3,TGCGCCAGCAGCTCTCGTCCTAGCGGGGGTCGCACAGATACGCAGTATTTT,CASSSRPSGGRTDTQYF
TRBV6-6,NA,TRBD1,TRBJ2-7,TGTGCCAGCAGCTCCGGGACAGGGCCGGACGAGCAGTACTTC,CASSSGTGPDEQYF
TRBV7-9,NA,TRBD1,TRBJ1-1,TGTGCCAGCAGCCGATTAGGACAGGGCCAAGCTTTCTTT,CASSRLGQGQAFF
TRBV6-5,NA,NA,TRBJ1-1,TGTGCCAGCAGTTCGGGGGTGAACACTGAAGCTTTCTTT,CASSSGVNTEAFF
TRBV28,few,NA,TRBJ1-2,TGTGCCAGCAGGACTCTTCCCCGCTATGGCTACACCTTC,CASRTLPRYGYTF
TRBV28,NA,TRBD2,TRBJ2-2,TGTGCCAGCAGTCTACGGACTAGCGGCCACCGGGAGCTGTTTTTT,CASSLRTSGHRELFF